These 26 T cell receptor beta chains were all obtained from the same sample, sequenced in a study of beta chain features in type 1 diabetes. Regarding the study as a whole: Shortening of TCRB CDR3s, moderate but significant, appeared in all four CD4+ subsets of Type 1 diabetes patients.

The antigens these receptors bind are not known. Every bit of the isolated RNA underwent reverse transcription, so sequencing read expressed TCRB transcripts. Clones were sequenced by immunoSEQ multiplex PCR, and TCRdb holds only the in-frame ones, with some missing. Among 130,000 or so clones, roughly 10% were seen once, and the ten largest hold around 0.79%. Material: central memory CD4+ T cells from blood. Receptors originate from a man younger than 40 with type 1 diabetes.

This chain joins TRBV20-1 and TRBJ2-5; D perhaps matches TRBD1 (6 bases). CDR3 length: 11 residues. V was pared by 6 bases and J by 3 bases, with 8 bases between. CDR1 and CDR2 from the germline V gene are DFQATT and SNEGSKA (reference sequence). The CDR3 reads CSARDKETQYF. CDR3 nucleotide sequence: TGCAGTGCGAGGGACAAAGAGACCCAGTACTTC.

This rearrangement joins TRBV7-8 to TRBJ1-1; 9 bases line up with TRBD1. Germline loops: CDR1 SGHVS, CDR2 FQNEAQ. The CDR3 is 18 amino acids. Unmatched junction bases numbered 14, after V lost 5 bases and J lost 1 base. The CDR3 spells CASSPRPTGGLANTEAFF. The DNA of the CDR3 is TGTGCCAGCAGCCCACGCCCAACAGGGGGCCTCGCGAACACTGAAGCTTTCTTT.

This clone occurred a few times. This sequence joins TRBV7-9 and TRBJ2-5; possibly TRBD1 for D (6 bases). There are 13 residues in the CDR3. Looked up from germline, CDR1 is SEHNR and CDR2 is FQNEAQ (reference sequence). Trimming took 1 base from V and 7 from J, leaving 10 bases between them. The chain's CDR3 is CASSLESGATQYF. DNA of the CDR3: TGTGCCAGCAGCTTAGAGTCAGGGGCGACCCAGTACTTC.

This chain links TRBV6-1 with TRBJ2-1; TRBD1 agrees at 9 bases. J gave up 7 bases and V 7 bases, and 5 bases lay outside the gene matches. Germline loops: CDR1 MNHNS, CDR2 SASEGT. The CDR3 contains 13 residues. CDR3 in amino acids: CASIGTGPNEQFF. CDR3 coding DNA: TGTGCCAGCATCGGGACAGGGCCGAATGAGCAGTTCTTC.

This clone was counted ten times or more. DNA for the CDR3: TGCGCCAGCAGCCAAGGGACTAGCGGGGGGGCGGATACGCAGTATTTT. Protein sequence: CASSQGTSGGADTQYF. This sequence joins TRBV4-3 and TRBJ2-3; 15 bases agree with TRBD2. After removal of 1 base from V and 6 bases from J, the junction contained 2 bases not matched to a gene. CDR1 is LGHNA, CDR2 YSLEER, per germline. CDR3 size: 16 residues.

The genes are TRBV7-2 and TRBJ2-2, with 8 bases aligning to TRBD1. Trimming took 5 bases from V and 7 from J; bases not matched to a gene: 9. This CDR3 has 15 amino acids. Germline-derived CDR1 and CDR2 are SGHTA and FQGNSA. The CDR3 loop reads CASSPQQGAYGELFF. In nucleotides, the CDR3 is TGTGCCAGCAGCCCCCAGCAGGGGGCCTACGGGGAGCTGTTTTTT.

The chain recombines TRBV11-2 with TRBJ1-2; 8 bases match TRBD1. Unmatched junction bases numbered 5, after V lost 5 bases and J lost 6 bases. The germline V gene has CDR1 SGHAT and CDR2 FQNNGV. This CDR3 contains 13 residues. The CDR3 coding sequence is TGTGCCAGCAGCCATGGACAGGGACATGGCTACACCTTC. Its protein is CASSHGQGHGYTF.

This clone was seen more than once but under ten times. The genes are TRBV7-2 and TRBJ1-6; TRBD1 matches at 8 bases. J gave up 9 bases and V 5 bases, and 15 bases lay outside the gene matches. This CDR3 has 17 residues. CDR1 and CDR2 from the germline V gene are SGHTA and FQGNSA. For the CDR3, the DNA is TGTGCCAGCAGCCCCCAGGGGGGGACAGGAAATGGTTCACCCCTCCACTTT. This translates into CASSPQGGTGNGSPLHF.

The V and J genes are TRBV11-2 and TRBJ2-1; 7 bases line up with TRBD1. The CDR3 is made up of 16 amino acids. Germline CDR1 is SGHAT and CDR2 is FQNNGV. The V segment lost 5 bases and the J segment 1 base; nucleotides outside the gene matches: 8. The CDR3 sequence: CASSPPTGLSYNEQFF. CDR3 DNA: TGTGCCAGCAGCCCACCGACAGGGCTATCCTACAATGAGCAGTTCTTC.

This clone was seen more than once but under ten times. V usage is TRBV28 and J usage is TRBJ2-1; D may be TRBD1 (5 bases). Germline assignment: CDR1 MDHEN and CDR2 SYDVKM. V gave up 5 bases and J gave up 15 bases, with 14 bases separating them. The CDR3 is made up of 11 amino acids. This CDR3 reads CASSTARGSFF. In nucleotides, the CDR3 is TGTGCCAGCAGTACTGCAAGGGGATCGTTCTTC.

This clone was detected only a few times. This sample includes further DNA sequences coding for the same CDR3. This rearrangement joins TRBV29-1 to TRBJ1-1, with D tentatively TRBD1 (5 bases). The germline gives CDR1 SQVTM, CDR2 ANQGSEA. V lost 0 bases and J 1 base, leaving 9 bases between the germline ends. The CDR3 consists of 14 residues. CDR3 nucleotide sequence: TGCAGCGTTGAAGACCGGCAGGGGAACACTGAAGCTTTCTTT. Translation: CSVEDRQGNTEAFF. The entire variable domain, with the rest obtained from reference TRBV29-1 and TRBJ1-1, is as follows: SAVISQKPSRDICQRGTSLTIQCQVDSQVTMMFWYRQQPGQSLTLIATANQGSEATYESGFVIDKFPISRPNLTFSTLTVSNMSPEDSSIYLCSVEDRQGNTEAFFGQGTRLTVV.

The chain carries TRBV9 and TRBJ2-1; 7 bases are shared with TRBD2. This CDR3 contains 17 residues. V lost 4 bases, J lost 4 bases, and 14 bases stayed unmatched. Germline V gene lookup returns CDR1 SGDLS and CDR2 YYNGEE. The CDR3 sequence is CASSPPPSGTRYNEQFF. CDR3 sequence (DNA): TGTGCCAGCAGCCCACCTCCAAGCGGGACTCGTTACAATGAGCAGTTCTTC. The variable domain in full, with the rest retrieved from reference TRBV9 and TRBJ2-1, is DSGVTQTPKHLITATGQRVTLRCSPRSGDLSVYWYQQSLDQGLQFLIQYYNGEERAKGNILERFSAQQFPDLHSELNLSSLELGDSALYFCASSPPPSGTRYNEQFFGPGTRLTVL.

This clone was recorded only once. CDR3 coding DNA: TGTGCCAGCAGTTACCCCGGAGAGACCCAGTACTTC. Residues: CASSYPGETQYF. V is TRBV6-5 and J is TRBJ2-5; unclear D gene. Germline CDR1 reads MNHEY; CDR2 reads SVGAGI. The CDR3 sequence is 12 residues long. V was trimmed by 2 bases and J by 4 bases, leaving 5 bases between them.

The chain combines TRBV30 with TRBJ1-2; TRBD1 might be the D (6 bases). V lost 1 base, J lost 7 bases, and 10 bases lay in between. Germline-derived CDR1 and CDR2 are GTSNPN and SVGIG (reference sequence). This CDR3 is 12 amino acids long. CDR3 sequence reads: CAWSAGAPGYTF. The CDR3 DNA reads as TGTGCCTGGAGTGCAGGGGCCCCTGGCTACACCTTC.

This clone occurred a few times. V gene TRBV2 combines with J gene TRBJ2-2; D not certain. The CDR3 covers 14 residues. V was trimmed by 0 bases and J by 2 bases, leaving 4 bases between them. Germline lookup yields CDR1 SNHLY and CDR2 FYNNEI. In DNA form, the CDR3 reads TGTGCCAGCAGTGAAGCGCGTAACACCGGGGAGCTGTTTTTT. It yields the protein CASSEARNTGELFF.

This rearrangement joins TRBV2 to TRBJ1-1; 7 nucleotides line up with TRBD1. Trimming took 8 bases from V and 3 from J; bases not matched to a gene: 6. The CDR3 runs 13 residues. CDR1 SNHLY and CDR2 FYNNEI come from the germline V gene. The CDR3 loop is CASGPTGDTEAFF. For the CDR3, the DNA is TGTGCCAGCGGGCCCACAGGGGACACTGAAGCTTTCTTT.

The chain employs TRBV9 and TRBJ1-6; the match to TRBD1 covers 10 bases. V shed 3 bases, J shed 7 bases, and the junction held 4 bases outside the gene matches. Germline-derived CDR1 and CDR2 are SGDLS and YYNGEE. The CDR3 is 15 residues long. The CDR3 DNA reads as TGTGCCAGCAGCGACCGGGACAGGGGCAATTCACCCCTCCACTTT. It encodes CASSDRDRGNSPLHF.

The V call is TRBV18, the J call TRBJ1-1; D unclear. Germline assignment: CDR1 KGHSH and CDR2 LQKENI. V lost 5 bases and J 1 base, leaving 11 bases between the germline ends. This CDR3 contains 14 residues. CDR3: CASSTTPGNTEAFF. The CDR3, as DNA: TGTGCCAGCTCAACCACGCCAGGGAACACTGAAGCTTTCTTT. The entire variable domain, with the rest obtained from reference TRBV18 and TRBJ1-1, is as follows: NAGVMQNPRHLVRRRGQEARLRCSPMKGHSHVYWYRQLPEEGLKFMVYLQKENIIDESGMPKERFSAEFPKEGPSILRIQQVVRGDSAAYFCASSTTPGNTEAFFGQGTRLTVV.

The chain uses TRBV28 and TRBJ2-4; possibly TRBD2 for D (6 bases). CDR1 and CDR2 from the germline V gene are MDHEN and SYDVKM. This CDR3 has 17 amino acids. Trimming took off 3 bases at V and 0 bases at J, with 15 bases between the two ends. The CDR3 bases are TGTGCCAGCAGTTTTCGCAGGGAGGCCATAGCCAAAAACATTCAGTACTTC. It encodes CASSFRREAIAKNIQYF.

The chain uses TRBV7-2 and TRBJ2-7; 10 bases are a match to TRBD2. Per germline, CDR1 SGHTA and CDR2 FQGNSA. The V gene end was trimmed by 5 bases and the J gene end by 4 bases; junction bases not matched to a gene: 8. The CDR3 runs 15 residues. The CDR3 DNA sequence: TGTGCCAGCAGCCCACCTAGCGGGGGACGATACGAGCAGTACTTC. As protein: CASSPPSGGRYEQYF.

The genes are TRBV7-9 and TRBJ2-3; unclear D gene. CDR3 length: 14 amino acids. Looked up from germline, CDR1 is SEHNR and CDR2 is FQNEAQ (reference sequence). V gave up 4 bases and J gave up 3 bases, with 11 bases separating them. The CDR3 reads CASSSAAGTDTQYF. In nucleotides, the CDR3 is TGTGCCAGCAGCTCAGCTGCCGGTACAGATACGCAGTATTTT.

V and J are TRBV14 and TRBJ1-2; no firm D call. CDR3 length equals 14 residues. Trimming removed 4 bases at V and 4 bases at J, with 13 bases between. Germline values: CDR1 SGHDN, CDR2 FVKESK. CDR3 in amino acids: CASSRAASFYGYTF. DNA of the CDR3: TGTGCCAGCAGCCGGGCAGCTTCATTCTATGGCTACACCTTC.

The chain links TRBV7-2 to TRBJ2-2, with 9 bases identical to TRBD1. V lost 4 bases to trimming and J lost 5 bases; unmatched junction nucleotides: 5. The CDR3 runs to 15 residues. The germline V gene encodes CDR1 SGHTA and CDR2 FQGNSA. The CDR3 reads CASSSGTGRTGELFF. As DNA, the CDR3 is TGTGCCAGCAGCTCCGGGACAGGGAGGACCGGGGAGCTGTTTTTT. Looking up the rest from reference TRBV7-2 and TRBJ2-2 gives the full variable domain: GAGVSQSPSNKVTEKGKDVELRCDPISGHTALYWYRQSLGQGLEFLIYFQGNSAPDKSGLPSDRFSAERTGGSVSTLTIQRTQQEDSAVYLCASSSGTGRTGELFFGEGSRLTVL.

The genes are TRBV10-3 and TRBJ1-5; 8 bases agree with TRBD1. V lost 4 bases, J lost 1 base, and 6 bases stayed unmatched. Germline V gene data show CDR1 as ENHRY and CDR2 as SYGVKD. CDR3 length: 16 amino acids. Here the CDR3 DNA reads TGTGCCATCAGTGTTGGACAGGGTTCGAGCAATCAGCCCCAGCATTTT. This translates into CAISVGQGSSNQPQHF.

V gene TRBV6-1 combines with J gene TRBJ1-1, with 9 bases identical to TRBD1. The V and J ends lost 6 bases and 6 bases, in that order; junction bases with no gene match: 8. From germline, CDR1 is MNHNS and CDR2 SASEGT. There are 14 residues in the CDR3. CDR3 in amino acids: CASRGDREWAEAFF. DNA of the CDR3: TGTGCCAGCAGGGGGGACAGGGAGTGGGCTGAAGCTTTCTTT.

The chain employs TRBV9 and TRBJ2-2; D unresolved. The V end was cut by 4 bases, the J end by 1 base, with 11 bases between. This CDR3 region has 15 residues. CDR1 SGDLS and CDR2 YYNGEE come from the germline V gene. CDR3 in amino acids: CASSPPPGNTGELFF. CDR3 coding DNA: TGTGCCAGCAGCCCTCCACCAGGGAACACCGGGGAGCTGTTTTTT.